This TCR beta chain was identified during a study of T cells in Graves' hyperthyroidism and ophthalmopathy. Findings and limits, study-wide: Ophthalmopathy was told apart from stable hyperthyroidism by a 13 V-J model. Most thyroid-expanded clonotypes above 0.001 were also found in blood.

Trimming removed 5 bases from V and 3 bases from J, with 14 bases in between. Per the germline V gene, CDR1 is SQVTM and CDR2 is ANQGSEA. CDR3 length equals 14 residues. This clonotype was detected only a few times. Its antigen is undetermined. Uncontrolled infection, other autoimmune disease, pregnancy or lactation barred patients from enrollment. TCR beta CDR3 regions were amplified from RNA. HTBI primers were used for first-round RT-PCR of the TCR CDR3. TCRdb reanalysed the multiplex PCR reads using MiXCR and keeps one entry per CDR3 protein. Here the sample spans a few hundred thousand distinct CDR3 sequences, about 45% being singletons.

This chain uses TRBV29-1 with TRBJ1-5; D remains unclear. The clonotype originates from an adult woman with Graves' disease, either hyperthyroidism or ophthalmopathy (not recorded which). Sequenced: peripheral blood or thyroid tissue (not recorded which). Here the CDR3 reads CSVTAGGVNQPQHF. CDR3 coding DNA: TGCAGCGTTACGGCAGGTGGGGTCAATCAGCCCCAGCATTTT.